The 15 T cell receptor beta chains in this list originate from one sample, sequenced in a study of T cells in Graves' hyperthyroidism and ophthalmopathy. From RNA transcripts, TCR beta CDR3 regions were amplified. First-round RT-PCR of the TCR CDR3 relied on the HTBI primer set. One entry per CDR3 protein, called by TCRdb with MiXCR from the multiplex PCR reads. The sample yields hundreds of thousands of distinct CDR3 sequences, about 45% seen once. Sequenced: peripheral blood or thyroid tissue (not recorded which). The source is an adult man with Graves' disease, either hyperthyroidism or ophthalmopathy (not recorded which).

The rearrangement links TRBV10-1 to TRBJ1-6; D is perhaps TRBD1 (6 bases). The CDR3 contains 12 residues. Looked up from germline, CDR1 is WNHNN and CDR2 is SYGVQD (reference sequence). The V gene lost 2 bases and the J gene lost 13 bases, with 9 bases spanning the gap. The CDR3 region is CASSETGKPLHF. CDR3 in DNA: TGCGCCAGCAGTGAGACAGGGAAGCCCCTCCACTTT.

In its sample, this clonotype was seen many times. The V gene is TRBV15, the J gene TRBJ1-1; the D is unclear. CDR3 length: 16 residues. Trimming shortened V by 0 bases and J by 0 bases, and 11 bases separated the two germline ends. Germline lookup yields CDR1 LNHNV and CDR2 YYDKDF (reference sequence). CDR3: CATSRDSPAMNTEAFF. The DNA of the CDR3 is TGTGCCACCAGCAGAGATTCGCCAGCCATGAACACTGAAGCTTTCTTT.

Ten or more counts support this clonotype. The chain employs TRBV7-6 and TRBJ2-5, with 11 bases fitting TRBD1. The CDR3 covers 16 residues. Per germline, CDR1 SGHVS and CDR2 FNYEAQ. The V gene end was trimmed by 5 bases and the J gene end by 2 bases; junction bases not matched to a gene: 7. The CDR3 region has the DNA TGTGCCAGCAGCCGAAGGACAGGGGGCGGGCAAGAGACCCAGTACTTC. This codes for CASSRRTGGGQETQYF. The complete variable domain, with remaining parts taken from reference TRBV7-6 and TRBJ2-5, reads GAGVSQSPRYKVTKRGQDVALRCDPISGHVSLYWYRQALGQGPEFLTYFNYEAQQDKSGLPNDRFSAERPEGSISTLTIQRTEQRDSAMYRCASSRRTGGGQETQYFGPGTRLLVL.

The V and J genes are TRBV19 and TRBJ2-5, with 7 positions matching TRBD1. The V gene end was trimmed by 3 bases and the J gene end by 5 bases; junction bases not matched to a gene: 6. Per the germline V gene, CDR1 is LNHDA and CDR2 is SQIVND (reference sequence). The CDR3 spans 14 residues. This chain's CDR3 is CASSIRQGRETQYF. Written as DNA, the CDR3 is TGTGCCAGTAGTATTCGACAGGGCAGGGAGACCCAGTACTTC.

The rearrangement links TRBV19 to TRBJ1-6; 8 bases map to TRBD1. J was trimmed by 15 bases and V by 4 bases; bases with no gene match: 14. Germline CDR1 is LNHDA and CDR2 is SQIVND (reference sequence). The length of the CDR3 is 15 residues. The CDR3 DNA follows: TGTGCCAGTAGTAGGACAGGGCGAAGGACAGGTGTCCTCCACTTT. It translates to CASSRTGRRTGVLHF.

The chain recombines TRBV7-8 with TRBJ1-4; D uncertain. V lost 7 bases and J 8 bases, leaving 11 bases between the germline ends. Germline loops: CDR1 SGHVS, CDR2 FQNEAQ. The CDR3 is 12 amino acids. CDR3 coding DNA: TGTGCCAGCAATCCGGGGAGAGAAAAACTGTTTTTT. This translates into CASNPGREKLFF.

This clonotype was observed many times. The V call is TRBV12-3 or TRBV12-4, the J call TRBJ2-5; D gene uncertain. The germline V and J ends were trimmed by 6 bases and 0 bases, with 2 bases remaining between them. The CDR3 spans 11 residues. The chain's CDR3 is CASRDQETQYF. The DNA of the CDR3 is TGTGCCAGCAGAGACCAAGAGACCCAGTACTTC.

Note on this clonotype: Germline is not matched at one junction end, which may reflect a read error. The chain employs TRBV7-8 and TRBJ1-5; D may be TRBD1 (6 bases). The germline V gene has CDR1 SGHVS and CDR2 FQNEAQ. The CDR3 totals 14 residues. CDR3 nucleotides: TGTGCTAGCATCGGGCAGGGGCGCAATCAGCCCCAGCATTTT. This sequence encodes CASIGQGRNQPQHF.

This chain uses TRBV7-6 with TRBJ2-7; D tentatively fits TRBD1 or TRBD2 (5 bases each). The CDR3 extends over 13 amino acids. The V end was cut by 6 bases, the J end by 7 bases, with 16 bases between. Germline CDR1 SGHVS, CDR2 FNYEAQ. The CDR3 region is CASRGDGLLEQYF. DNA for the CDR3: TGTGCCAGCAGAGGGGACGGGCTTCTTGAGCAGTACTTC.

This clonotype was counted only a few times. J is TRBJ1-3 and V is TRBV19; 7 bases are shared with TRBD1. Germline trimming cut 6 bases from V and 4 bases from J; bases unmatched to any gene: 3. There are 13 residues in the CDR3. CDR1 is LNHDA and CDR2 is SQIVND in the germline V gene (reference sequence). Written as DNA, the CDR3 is TGTGCCAGTAGCCCAGGGGGAGGAAACACCATATATTTT. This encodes CASSPGGGNTIYF.

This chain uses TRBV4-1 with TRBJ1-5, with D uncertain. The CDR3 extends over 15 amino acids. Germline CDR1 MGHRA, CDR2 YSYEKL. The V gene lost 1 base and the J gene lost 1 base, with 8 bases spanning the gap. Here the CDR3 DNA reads TGCGCCAGCAGCCAAGGGGAGGACAGCAATCAGCCCCAGCATTTT. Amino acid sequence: CASSQGEDSNQPQHF.

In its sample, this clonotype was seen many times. The CDR3 DNA sequence: TGTGCCAGTACCACCTGGGACAGGGGTTATGGCTACACCTTC. It encodes CASTTWDRGYGYTF. V and J are TRBV19 and TRBJ1-2, with 10 positions matching TRBD1. Germline assignment: CDR1 LNHDA and CDR2 SQIVND (reference sequence). The V segment lost 7 bases and the J segment 5 bases; nucleotides outside the gene matches: 7. The CDR3 loop spans 14 amino acids.

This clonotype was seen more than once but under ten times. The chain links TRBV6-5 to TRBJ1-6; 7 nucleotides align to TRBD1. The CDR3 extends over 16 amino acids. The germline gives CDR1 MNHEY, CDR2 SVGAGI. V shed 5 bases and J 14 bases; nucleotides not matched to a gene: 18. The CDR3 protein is CASSEPPGTDIGALHF. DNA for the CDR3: TGTGCCAGCAGTGAACCTCCCGGGACAGATATCGGAGCCCTCCACTTT.

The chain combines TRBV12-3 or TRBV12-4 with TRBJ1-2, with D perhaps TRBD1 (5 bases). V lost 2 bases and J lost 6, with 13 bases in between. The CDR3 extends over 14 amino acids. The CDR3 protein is CASSLSSGGDGYTF. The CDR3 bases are TGTGCCAGCAGTTTATCATCGGGGGGTGATGGCTACACCTTC.

Here the CDR3 DNA reads TGTGCCAGCAGCTTGGGAGGGACAGGGAATGGCTACACCTTC. It codes for CASSLGGTGNGYTF. This sequence joins TRBV7-9 and TRBJ1-2; 9 nucleotides agree with TRBD1. J gave up 6 bases and V 3 bases, and 5 bases lay outside the gene matches. Germline V gives CDR1 SEHNR, CDR2 FQNEAQ (reference sequence). This CDR3 region has 14 residues.